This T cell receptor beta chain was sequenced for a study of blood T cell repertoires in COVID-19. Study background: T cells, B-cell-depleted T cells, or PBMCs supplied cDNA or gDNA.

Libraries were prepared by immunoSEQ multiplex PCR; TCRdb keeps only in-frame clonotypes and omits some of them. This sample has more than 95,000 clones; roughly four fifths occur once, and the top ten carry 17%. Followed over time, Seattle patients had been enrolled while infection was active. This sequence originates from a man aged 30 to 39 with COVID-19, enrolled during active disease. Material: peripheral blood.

In DNA form, the CDR3 reads TGTGCCAGCACTCTATACTCCGGAGATACGCAGTATTTT. Its translation: CASTLYSGDTQYF. This rearrangement joins TRBV12-3 or TRBV12-4 to TRBJ2-3; D not certain. V was pared by 7 bases and J by 5 bases, with 13 bases between. The CDR3 loop spans 13 amino acids.